This T cell receptor beta chain stems from a study of response to subunit inactivated influenza vaccine. From the RT-PCR reads, TCRdb called clonotypes with MiXCR, one entry per CDR3 protein. The table records about 300,000 distinct CDR3 sequences, approximately 23% of them present only once. General observations from the study: It was the authors' suggestion that each seasonal influenza vaccination recruits few new T cells.

Points on this clonotype: Its antigen remains unknown.

Germline V gene sequence: CDR1 DFQATT, CDR2 SNEGSKA (reference sequence). The ends were cut back, 0 bases at V and 3 bases at J, with 15 bases in the middle. This CDR3 spans 16 amino acids. V usage is TRBV20-1 and J usage is TRBJ1-3, with no clear D. The source is a man aged 45 to 75 who received an inactivated influenza vaccine. The specimen was PBMCs from blood, collected about 20 months after vaccination. In DNA, the CDR3 is TGCAGTGCTAGAGATTTGATTTCCCCTTTTGGAAACACCATATATTTT. Translation: CSARDLISPFGNTIYF.